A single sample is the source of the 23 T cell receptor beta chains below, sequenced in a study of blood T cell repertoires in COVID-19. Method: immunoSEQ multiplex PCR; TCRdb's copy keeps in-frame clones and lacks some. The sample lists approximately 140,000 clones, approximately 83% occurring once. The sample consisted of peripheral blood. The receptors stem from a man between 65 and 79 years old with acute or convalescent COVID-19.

The CDR3 region is CASSISDRGGNSPLHF. CDR3 DNA: TGTGCCAGTAGTATCTCGGACAGGGGCGGCAATTCACCCCTCCACTTT. The chain combines TRBV19 with TRBJ1-6, with TRBD1 identical over 9 bases. CDR3 length: 16 amino acids. The germline gives CDR1 LNHDA, CDR2 SQIVND (reference sequence). After removal of 3 bases from V and 7 bases from J, the junction contained 7 bases not matched to a gene.

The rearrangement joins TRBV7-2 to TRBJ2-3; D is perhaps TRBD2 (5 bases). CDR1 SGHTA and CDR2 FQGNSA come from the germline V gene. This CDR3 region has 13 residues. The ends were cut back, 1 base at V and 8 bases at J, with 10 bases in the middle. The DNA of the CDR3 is TGTGCCAGCAGCTTAGTGGAGGTTGGTACGCAGTATTTT. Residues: CASSLVEVGTQYF.

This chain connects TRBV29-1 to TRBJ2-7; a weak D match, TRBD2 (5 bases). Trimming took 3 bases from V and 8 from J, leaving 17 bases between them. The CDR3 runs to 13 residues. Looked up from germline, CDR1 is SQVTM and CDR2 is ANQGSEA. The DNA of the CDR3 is TGCAGCGTTGATGATCCTTTGAGGGCTAAGCAGTACTTC. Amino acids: CSVDDPLRAKQYF.

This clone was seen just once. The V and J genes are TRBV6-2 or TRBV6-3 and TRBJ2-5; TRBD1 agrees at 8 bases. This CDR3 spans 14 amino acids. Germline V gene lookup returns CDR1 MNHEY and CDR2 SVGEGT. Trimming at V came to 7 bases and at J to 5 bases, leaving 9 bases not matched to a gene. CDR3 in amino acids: CASTPSGGWETQYF. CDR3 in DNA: TGTGCCAGCACCCCTTCAGGGGGCTGGGAGACCCAGTACTTC.

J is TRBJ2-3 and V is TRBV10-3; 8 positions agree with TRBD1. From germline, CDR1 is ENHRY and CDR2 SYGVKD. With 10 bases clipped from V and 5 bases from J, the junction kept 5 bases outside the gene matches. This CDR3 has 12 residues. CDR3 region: CATTGVEDTQYF. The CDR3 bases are TGTGCCACGACAGGGGTAGAAGATACGCAGTATTTT.

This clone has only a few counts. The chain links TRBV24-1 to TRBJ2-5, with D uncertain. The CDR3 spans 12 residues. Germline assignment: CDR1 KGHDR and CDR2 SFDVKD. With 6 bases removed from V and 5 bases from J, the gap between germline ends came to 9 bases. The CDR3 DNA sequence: TGTGCCACCAGTTCCGGTGAGGAGACCCAGTACTTC. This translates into CATSSGEETQYF.

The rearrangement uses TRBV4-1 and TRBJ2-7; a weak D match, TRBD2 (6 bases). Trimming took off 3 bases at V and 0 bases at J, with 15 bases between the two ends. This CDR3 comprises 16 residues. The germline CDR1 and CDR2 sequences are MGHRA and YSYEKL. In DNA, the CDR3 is TGCGCCAGCAGCCACGGGGGAGCCAAAAGCTCCTACGAGCAGTACTTC. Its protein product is CASSHGGAKSSYEQYF.

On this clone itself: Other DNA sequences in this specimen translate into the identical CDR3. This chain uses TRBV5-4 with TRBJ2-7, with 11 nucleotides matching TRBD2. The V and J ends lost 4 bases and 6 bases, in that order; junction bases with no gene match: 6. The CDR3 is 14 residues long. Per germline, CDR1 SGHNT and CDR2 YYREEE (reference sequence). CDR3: CASSPGTSGREQYF. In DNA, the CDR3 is TGTGCCAGCAGCCCCGGGACTAGCGGTCGCGAGCAGTACTTC. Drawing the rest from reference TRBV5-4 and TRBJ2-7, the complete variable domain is ETGVTQSPTHLIKTRGQQVTLRCSSQSGHNTVSWYQQALGQGPQFIFQYYREEENGRGNFPPRFSGLQFPNYSSELNVNALELDDSALYLCASSPGTSGREQYFGPGTRLTVT.

CDR3 residues: CASSSLPLGAILGNEQFF. In DNA, the CDR3 is TGTGCCAGCAGCTCTCTCCCGTTGGGAGCAATCCTGGGAAATGAGCAGTTCTTC. The genes are TRBV7-2 and TRBJ2-1; the D gene is possibly TRBD2 (5 bases). V was pared by 4 bases and J by 7 bases, with 26 bases between. CDR3 length: 18 residues. CDR1 is SGHTA, CDR2 FQGNSA, per germline.

CDR3 protein: CASSPRLAGREETQYF. CDR3 in DNA: TGTGCCAGCAGCCCTAGACTAGCGGGGAGAGAAGAGACCCAGTACTTC. V is TRBV7-2 and J is TRBJ2-5, with 11 positions matching TRBD2. CDR1 and CDR2 from the germline V gene are SGHTA and FQGNSA. The CDR3 is 16 amino acids. Unmatched junction bases numbered 8, after V lost 5 bases and J lost 3 bases.

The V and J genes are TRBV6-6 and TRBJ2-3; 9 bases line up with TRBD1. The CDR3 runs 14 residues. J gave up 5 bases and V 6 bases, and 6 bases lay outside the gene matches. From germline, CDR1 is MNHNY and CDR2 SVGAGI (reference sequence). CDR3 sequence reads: CASSTGGAVDTQYF. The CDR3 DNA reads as TGTGCCAGCAGCACAGGGGGCGCGGTAGATACGCAGTATTTT.

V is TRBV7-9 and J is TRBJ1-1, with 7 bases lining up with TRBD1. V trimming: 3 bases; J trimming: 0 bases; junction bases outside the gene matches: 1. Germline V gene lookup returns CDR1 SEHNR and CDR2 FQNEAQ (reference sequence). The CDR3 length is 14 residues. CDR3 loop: CASSFGQVNTEAFF. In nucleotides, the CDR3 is TGTGCCAGCAGCTTTGGACAGGTGAACACTGAAGCTTTCTTT.

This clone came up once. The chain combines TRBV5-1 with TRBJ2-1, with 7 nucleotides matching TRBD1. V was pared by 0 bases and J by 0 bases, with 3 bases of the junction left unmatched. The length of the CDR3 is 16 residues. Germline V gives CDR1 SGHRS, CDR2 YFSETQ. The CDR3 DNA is TGCGCCAGCAGCTTGGATCCAGGGGGCTCCTACAATGAGCAGTTCTTC. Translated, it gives CASSLDPGGSYNEQFF.

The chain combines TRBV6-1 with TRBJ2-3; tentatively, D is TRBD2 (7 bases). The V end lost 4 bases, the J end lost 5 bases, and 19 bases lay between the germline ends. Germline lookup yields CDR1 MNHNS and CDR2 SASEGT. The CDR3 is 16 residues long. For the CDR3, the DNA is TGTGCCAGCAGTGGTTGGTTGGGGGGGCTAAAAGATACGCAGTATTTT. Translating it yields CASSGWLGGLKDTQYF.

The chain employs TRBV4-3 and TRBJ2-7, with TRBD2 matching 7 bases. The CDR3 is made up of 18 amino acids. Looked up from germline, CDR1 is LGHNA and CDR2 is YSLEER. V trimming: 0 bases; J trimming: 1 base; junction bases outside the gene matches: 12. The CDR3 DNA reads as TGCGCCAGCAGCCAAGACGCGGCGGGAGTGGTCGGATCCTACGAGCAGTACTTC. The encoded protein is CASSQDAAGVVGSYEQYF.

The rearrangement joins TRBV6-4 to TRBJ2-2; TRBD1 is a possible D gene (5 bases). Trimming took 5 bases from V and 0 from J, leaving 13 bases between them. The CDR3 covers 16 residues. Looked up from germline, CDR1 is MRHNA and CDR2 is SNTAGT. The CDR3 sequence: CASSRVPGTNTGELFF. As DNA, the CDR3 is TGTGCCAGCAGTCGGGTTCCAGGGACGAACACCGGGGAGCTGTTTTTT.

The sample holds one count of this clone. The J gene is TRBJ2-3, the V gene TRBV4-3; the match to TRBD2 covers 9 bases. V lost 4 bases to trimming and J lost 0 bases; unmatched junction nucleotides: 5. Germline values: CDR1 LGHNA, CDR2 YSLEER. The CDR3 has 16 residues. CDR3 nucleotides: TGCGCCAGCAGCCGTAGCGGGAGAGGAAGCACAGATACGCAGTATTTT. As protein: CASSRSGRGSTDTQYF.

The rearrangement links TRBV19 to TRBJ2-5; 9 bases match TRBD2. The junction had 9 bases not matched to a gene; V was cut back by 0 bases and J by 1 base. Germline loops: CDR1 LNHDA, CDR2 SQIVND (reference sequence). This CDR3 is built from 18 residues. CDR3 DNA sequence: TGTGCCAGTAGTATAGAGGCCCATACTAGCGGGCCCCAAGAGACCCAGTACTTC. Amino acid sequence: CASSIEAHTSGPQETQYF.

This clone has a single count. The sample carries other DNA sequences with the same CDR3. The CDR3 loop is CASSLGQGLSNQPQHF. Here the CDR3 DNA reads TGTGCCAGCAGCTTAGGACAGGGGTTAAGCAATCAGCCCCAGCATTTT. The rearrangement links TRBV7-8 to TRBJ1-5; TRBD1 aligns across 8 bases. J lost 1 base, V lost 1 base, and 3 bases had no gene match. The V gene's germline CDR1 is SGHVS and CDR2 FQNEAQ. CDR3 length: 16 amino acids.

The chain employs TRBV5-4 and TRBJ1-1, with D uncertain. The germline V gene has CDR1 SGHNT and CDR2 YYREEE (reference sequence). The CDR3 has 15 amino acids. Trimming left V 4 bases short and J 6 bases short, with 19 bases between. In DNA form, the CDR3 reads TGTGCCAGCAGCACAGCAGTGGGAGGAGGCGCTGAAGCTTTCTTT. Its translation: CASSTAVGGGAEAFF.

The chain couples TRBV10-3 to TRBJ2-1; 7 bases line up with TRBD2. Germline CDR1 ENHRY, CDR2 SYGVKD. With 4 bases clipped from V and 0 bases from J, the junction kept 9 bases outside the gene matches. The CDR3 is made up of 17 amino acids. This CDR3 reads CAISVNLAESSYNEQFF. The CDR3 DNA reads TGTGCCATCAGTGTCAATCTAGCGGAAAGCTCCTACAATGAGCAGTTCTTC.

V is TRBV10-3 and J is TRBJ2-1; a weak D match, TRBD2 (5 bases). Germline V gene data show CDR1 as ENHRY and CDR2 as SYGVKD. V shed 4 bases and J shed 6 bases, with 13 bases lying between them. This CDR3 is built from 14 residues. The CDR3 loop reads CAISAPSEGNEQFF. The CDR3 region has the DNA TGTGCCATCAGTGCCCCGTCAGAGGGCAATGAGCAGTTCTTC.

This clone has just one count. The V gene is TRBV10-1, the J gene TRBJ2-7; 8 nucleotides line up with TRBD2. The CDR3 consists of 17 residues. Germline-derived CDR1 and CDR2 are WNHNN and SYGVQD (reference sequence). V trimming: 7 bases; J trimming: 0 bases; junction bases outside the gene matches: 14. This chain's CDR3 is CASNGLAATKSSYEQYF. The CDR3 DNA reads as TGCGCCAGCAATGGACTAGCAGCTACTAAGAGCTCCTACGAGCAGTACTTC.